This T cell receptor beta chain was observed in a study of T cell responses to AZD1222 COVID-19 vaccine (dated by TCRdb to 2020 to 2022). For the wider study: AZD1222 recipients whose second dose came at about 4 weeks and those whose second dose came at about 12 weeks were combined into one group, since spike-specific TCR depth and breadth did not differ between the two schedules. Trial participants were enrolled into age subgroups of 18-55, 56-69 and 70-plus years, which contained about 150, 28 and 57 TCR-sequenced participants, respectively. TCR sequencing was performed for about 250 trial participants, of whom 207 were given two doses of AZD1222 and around 25 were given two doses of MenACWY control vaccine. Findings and caveats that apply to the study as a whole: The vaccine-associated CD4 TCRs covered the entire spike protein, and the dominant responses fell in regions 160-218 and 743-854. In the small 56-69-year group, the increase in depth fell short of significance, most likely because of low power. Because no day 14 peak-response samples were available, repertoires were characterized only after the peak T cell response. After two AZD1222 doses, both the breadth and the depth of spike-specific TCRs were significantly higher than at day 0 and than in MenACWY recipients. Reportedly, almost half of the unique spike-specific TCRs recognized epitopes lying outside the regions that are mutated in the B.1.351 and B.1.1.7 variants. Conclusions about previously exposed vaccinees are limited, since just six AZD1222 recipients were seropositive for SARS-CoV-2 at baseline. Participants were mostly white British and included more females than males, and it was suggested by the authors that clonal diversity may have been underestimated.

There are 14 amino acids in the CDR3, from cysteine to phenylalanine inclusive. Only CDR3 DNA is held: 42 bases, read in frame from base 1. The germline V and J ends show losses of 6 bases and 1 base respectively, and no gene match explains 3 bases of the junction. The germline V gene sets CDR1 to SGHTA and CDR2 to FQGTGA. This specimen's time point label, interpreted: baseline before first vaccination. Vaccinee samples came from UK trials COV001 and COV002, including a single-blind randomized controlled phase 2/3 trial of AZD1222 (ChAdOx1 nCoV-19) in healthy adults. For TCRbeta chain sequencing, PBMC samples were collected from trial participants at day 0 and at day 28 after the second dose. The CDR3 regions of human TCRbeta chains were subjected to immunosequencing. Per the original workflow: TCRs in the repertoires were matched against a reference library of SARS-CoV-2-specific TCRs that had been generated with the MIRA antigen-specificity platform. Breadth meant the fraction of unique TCRs that were SARS-CoV-2-associated, whereas depth meant the fraction of total T cells that were SARS-CoV-2-associated. Each spike-specific TCR was assigned to its reactive spike region and to a CD4 or CD8 class using the MIRA data. Log10-transformed breadth and depth values were compared by one-way ANOVA with Sidak's multiple comparisons tests. TCRdb provides this immuneACCESS table in a form limited to in-frame rearrangements. Some clones are lacking; in checked studies, under half of them reflect an unresolved V gene, and why the rest are absent is not known. V, J and clone size are those of that table, while D and trimming were read from the DNA. Here the sample has more than 150,000 clones; 85% to 90% occur a single time. About 6% of the sample is held by the ten biggest clonotypes.

About this clone: Which antigen it targets is not known. No base quality information exists; no much larger clone differs at one position.

This material consisted of peripheral blood, taken on day 0 of AZD1222 vaccination. The sequence was obtained from an adult in good health. The V gene is TRBV7-3 and the J gene is TRBJ2-5; TRBD2 matches 9 bases in the middle. The CDR3 reads as follows: CASSQTSGQETQYF. The DNA reads TGTGCCAGCAGTCAGACTAGCGGCCAAGAGACCCAGTACTTC.